The sequence of this TCR beta chain was determined in a study of beta chain features in type 1 diabetes. V gave up 7 bases and J gave up 7 bases, with 16 bases separating them. Germline V gene lookup returns CDR1 SNHLY and CDR2 FYNNEI. This CDR3 spans 13 amino acids. Every bit of the isolated RNA underwent reverse transcription, so sequencing read expressed TCRB transcripts. Only in-frame clones appear in the TCRdb table, and some are missing; sequencing was by immunoSEQ multiplex PCR. The sample consists of some 270,000 clones, under 13% of them appearing once. This clone was seen more than once but under ten times. Its antigen is not identified. General study points: The study found moderately but significantly shorter TCRB CDR3s in all four CD4+ subsets of Type 1 diabetes patients. Diminished insertions and augmented deletions at VDJ junctions characterized type 1 diabetes patients.

The rearrangement links TRBV2 to TRBJ1-2, with a weak D call TRBD1 (5 bases). This TCR derives from a man aged 30 to 45 with type 1 diabetes. Sequencing was done on a sample of naive CD4+ T cells from blood. The CDR3 sequence: CASNTGVRFGYTF. For the CDR3, the DNA is TGTGCCAGCAACACGGGGGTCAGATTTGGCTACACCTTC.